These T cell receptor beta chains were read from a single sample in a study of graft-versus-host responses after intestinal transplantation. The assay was immunoSEQ multiplex PCR, and TCRdb's table has in-frame clones only and misses some. The profile covers roughly 56,000 clones, with approximately 89% appearing a single time and 2.7% taken by the ten largest. The sample consisted of PBMCs, taken 118 days after intestinal transplantation. These TCRs come from a human patient who received an intestinal transplant, so some T cells may come from the graft donor. The conserved cysteine and the conserved F or W are not part of the CDR3 here. Fields, in order: V gene, CDR3 length, D gene, J gene, CDR3 protein. The D gene is left open where the match is weak.

TRBV7-8,14,NA,TRBJ2-1,ASSSLPGGTSGTQF
TRBV5-1,14,TRBD2,TRBJ2-1,ASSLDASGTHNEQF
TRBV19,11,NA,TRBJ1-1,ASSIPMNTEAF
TRBV18,13,NA,TRBJ2-3,ASKTPGVSTDTQY
TRBV2,10,NA,TRBJ2-5,ASSVPWETQY
TRBV5-1,16,NA,TRBJ2-6,ASSLSAAGLSGANVLT
TRBV2,14,TRBD2,TRBJ2-7,ASSEARLAGAYEQY
TRBV28,9,NA,TRBJ1-2,ATDSFYGYT
TRBV28,10,NA,TRBJ1-1,ASSLSKRVAF
TRBV5-8,13,NA,TRBJ2-3,ASSLDGTEGDTQY
TRBV19,12,NA,TRBJ1-1,ASSHWGGRTEAF
TRBV29-1,7,NA,TRBJ2-7,SVEDEQY
TRBV7-9,12,NA,TRBJ2-1,ASAPGRTYNEQF
TRBV10-3,10,NA,TRBJ1-1,AISETGTEAF
TRBV6-5,13,NA,TRBJ2-2,ASSYASRFGGELF
TRBV19,11,TRBD1,TRBJ1-2,ASSILTGDGYT
TRBV5-1,12,NA,TRBJ2-5,ASSLGAAQETQY
TRBV6-5,12,TRBD1,TRBJ1-2,ASRLSTGQYGYT
TRBV6-5,13,NA,TRBJ1-1,ASSSVPRRNTEAF
TRBV15,12,NA,TRBJ2-1,ATSRGSLYNEQF
TRBV27,13,NA,TRBJ2-3,ASSFYYGGTDTQY
TRBV20-1,9,NA,TRBJ2-7,SAGRPYEQY
TRBV19,13,NA,TRBJ1-5,ASSITRYSNQPQH
TRBV7-8,15,NA,TRBJ1-3,ASSSRSGGLSGNTIY
TRBV4-1,13,TRBD1,TRBJ1-5,ASSQVTGINQPQH
TRBV5-6,14,NA,TRBJ2-3,ASSPLPGGPLDTQY
TRBV11-2,12,NA,TRBJ2-1,ASSLESHYNEQF
TRBV7-8,11,NA,TRBJ2-7,ASSFTSSHEQY
TRBV7-8,14,TRBD1,TRBJ2-7,ASLQERTGASYEQY
TRBV25-1,12,TRBD2,TRBJ2-1,ASSASGRKNEQF
TRBV5-4,12,NA,TRBJ2-1,ASSFLASYNEQF
TRBV7-9,15,NA,TRBJ2-7,ASSPTRGDYSSYEQY
TRBV5-5,12,NA,TRBJ2-5,ASSPPAGRETQY
TRBV7-9,10,NA,TRBJ1-2,ASSLGLYGYT
TRBV9,13,NA,TRBJ2-1,ASSVDGGTYNEQF
TRBV27,13,NA,TRBJ1-5,ASSLRQAPNQPQH
TRBV28,12,NA,TRBJ2-4,ASSLRQARGIQY
TRBV4-1,13,NA,TRBJ1-1,ASSQEGRSNTEAF
TRBV12-5,11,NA,TRBJ2-1,ASGRDSDNEQF
TRBV5-1,17,NA,TRBJ2-3,ASSLRPFPFPPSTDTQY
TRBV10-2,9,NA,TRBJ2-1,ASSDYNEQF
TRBV5-4,12,TRBD2,TRBJ2-2,ASSGTTPSGELF
TRBV5-1,14,NA,TRBJ2-7,ASSLGVTQNSYEQY
TRBV6-1,13,NA,TRBJ2-7,ASSDGIIPSYEQY
TRBV5-5,14,TRBD1,TRBJ2-1,ASSFRTGGSYNEQF
TRBV4-2,14,NA,TRBJ2-3,ASSQDTGLLTDTQY
TRBV6-1,13,NA,TRBJ2-6,ASSGRSSGANVLT
TRBV6-6,12,NA,TRBJ2-7,ASSYSSLSYEQY
TRBV7-9,12,NA,TRBJ2-2,ASSLAATATELF
TRBV2,10,NA,TRBJ2-3,ASSERTDTQY
TRBV18,13,TRBD1,TRBJ2-3,ASSPRGLGTDTQY
TRBV5-1,16,TRBD1,TRBJ2-6,ASSFSKGARTGANVLT
TRBV7-9,12,NA,TRBJ1-1,ASSLVAGGPEAF